This T cell receptor beta chain was recorded in a study of CD8 T cells in Susac syndrome. TEMRA cells were FACS-enriched, and CD8+ and CD4+ T cells were isolated negatively. A quantity of about 0.45 to 1 ug RNA underwent reverse transcription using random hexamers. immunoSEQ multiplex PCR amplified TCR beta CDR3 across 54 Vbeta, 13 Jbeta. TCRdb fed the immunoSEQ multiplex PCR reads into MiXCR, producing one record per CDR3 protein. The table includes about 240,000 distinct CDR3 sequences, less than 96% detected once. This TCR came from a human donor with Susac syndrome. The specimen was CD4+ T cells from PBMCs.

The CDR3 loop is CASSLVIRSGDYNEQFF. The CDR3 DNA sequence: TGTGCCAGCAGCTTAGTAATCCGTAGCGGGGACTACAATGAGCAGTTCTTC. This chain joins TRBV11-2 and TRBJ2-1, with 8 bases identical to TRBD2. V lost 1 base, J lost 3 bases, and 8 bases stayed unmatched. Germline loops: CDR1 SGHAT, CDR2 FQNNGV. The CDR3 extends over 17 amino acids. Variable domain in full (rest from reference TRBV11-2 and TRBJ2-1): EAGVAQSPRYKIIEKRQSVAFWCNPISGHATLYWYQQILGQGPKLLIQFQNNGVVDDSQLPKDRFSAERLKGVDSTLKIQPAKLEDSAVYLCASSLVIRSGDYNEQFFGPGTRLTVL.